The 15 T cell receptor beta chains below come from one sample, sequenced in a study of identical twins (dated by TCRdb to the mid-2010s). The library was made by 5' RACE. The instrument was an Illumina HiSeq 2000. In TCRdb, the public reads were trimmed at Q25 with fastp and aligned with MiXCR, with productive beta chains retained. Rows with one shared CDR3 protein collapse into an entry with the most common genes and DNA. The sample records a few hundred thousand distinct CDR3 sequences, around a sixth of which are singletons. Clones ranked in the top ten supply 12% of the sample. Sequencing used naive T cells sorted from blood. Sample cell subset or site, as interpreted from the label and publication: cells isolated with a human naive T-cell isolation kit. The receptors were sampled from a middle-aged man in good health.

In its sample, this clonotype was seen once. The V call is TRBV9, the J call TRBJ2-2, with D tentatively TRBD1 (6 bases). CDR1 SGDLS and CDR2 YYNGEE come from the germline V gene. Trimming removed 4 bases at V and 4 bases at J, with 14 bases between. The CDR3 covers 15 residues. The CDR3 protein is CASSPWTDGTGELFF. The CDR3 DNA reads TGTGCCAGCAGCCCCTGGACAGACGGCACCGGGGAGCTGTTTTTT.

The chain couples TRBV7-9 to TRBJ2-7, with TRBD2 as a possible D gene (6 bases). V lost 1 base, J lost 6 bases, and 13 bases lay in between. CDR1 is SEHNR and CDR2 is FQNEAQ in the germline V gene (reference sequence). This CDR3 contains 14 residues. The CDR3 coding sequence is TGTGCCAGCAGCTTAGAAGGAGGGTTAAGCGAGCAGTACTTC. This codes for CASSLEGGLSEQYF.

In nucleotides, the CDR3 is TGTGCTAGTGGTTTGGCAGCGGGAGTACCCCTCGACGGGGAGCTGTTTTTT. Its translation: CASGLAAGVPLDGELFF. The chain employs TRBV12-5 and TRBJ2-2, with TRBD2 matching over 8 bases. From germline, CDR1 is LGHNT and CDR2 FRNRAP. This CDR3 spans 17 amino acids. V gave up 1 base and J gave up 7 bases; unmatched junction bases: 11.

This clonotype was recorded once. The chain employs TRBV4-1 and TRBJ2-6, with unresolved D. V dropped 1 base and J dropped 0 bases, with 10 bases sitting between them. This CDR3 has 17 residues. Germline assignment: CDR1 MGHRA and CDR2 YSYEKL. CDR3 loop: CASSQALLTSGANVLTF. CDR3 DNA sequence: TGCGCCAGCAGCCAAGCCCTCTTGACCTCTGGGGCCAACGTCCTGACTTTC.

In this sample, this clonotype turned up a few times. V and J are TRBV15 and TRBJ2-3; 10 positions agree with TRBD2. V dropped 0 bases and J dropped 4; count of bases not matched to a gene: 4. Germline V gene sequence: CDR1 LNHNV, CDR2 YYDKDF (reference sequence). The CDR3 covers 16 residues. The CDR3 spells CATSRDPSGSSDTQYF. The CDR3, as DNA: TGTGCCACCAGCAGAGATCCTAGCGGGAGCTCAGATACGCAGTATTTT.

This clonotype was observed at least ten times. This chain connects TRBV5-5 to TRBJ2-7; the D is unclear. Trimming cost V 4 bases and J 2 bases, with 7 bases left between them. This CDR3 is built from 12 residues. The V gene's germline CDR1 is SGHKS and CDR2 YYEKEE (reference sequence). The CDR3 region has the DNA TGTGCCAGCAGCCACCGACCCTACGAGCAGTACTTC. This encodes CASSHRPYEQYF.

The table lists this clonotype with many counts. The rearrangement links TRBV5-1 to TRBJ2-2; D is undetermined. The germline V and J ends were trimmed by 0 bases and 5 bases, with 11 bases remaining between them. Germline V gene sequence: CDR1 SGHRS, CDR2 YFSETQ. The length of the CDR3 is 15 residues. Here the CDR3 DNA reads TGCGCCAGCAGCTTGGCCGCTAGTTTTACCGGGGAGCTGTTTTTT. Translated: CASSLAASFTGELFF.

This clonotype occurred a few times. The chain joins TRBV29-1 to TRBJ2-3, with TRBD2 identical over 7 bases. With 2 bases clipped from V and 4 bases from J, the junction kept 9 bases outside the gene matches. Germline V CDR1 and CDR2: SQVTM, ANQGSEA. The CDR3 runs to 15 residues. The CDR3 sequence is CSVESGAAVSDTQYF. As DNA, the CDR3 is TGCAGCGTTGAAAGCGGGGCCGCTGTTTCAGATACGCAGTATTTT.

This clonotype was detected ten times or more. The CDR3 nucleotides are TGCGCCAGCAGCTTGACAGGGTATAGCAATCAGCCCCAGCATTTT. Protein sequence: CASSLTGYSNQPQHF. This chain joins TRBV5-1 and TRBJ1-5, with D tentatively TRBD1 (6 bases). CDR1 is SGHRS, CDR2 YFSETQ, per germline. CDR3 length equals 15 residues. Trimming took off 1 base at V and 0 bases at J, with 8 bases between the two ends.

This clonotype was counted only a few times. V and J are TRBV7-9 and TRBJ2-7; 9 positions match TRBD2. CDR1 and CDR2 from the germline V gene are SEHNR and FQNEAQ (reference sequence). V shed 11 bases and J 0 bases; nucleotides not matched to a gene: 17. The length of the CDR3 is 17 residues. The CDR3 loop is CAWGGTSSHSSSYEQYF. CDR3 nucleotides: TGTGCCTGGGGGGGGACTAGCTCCCACAGTAGCTCCTACGAGCAGTACTTC.

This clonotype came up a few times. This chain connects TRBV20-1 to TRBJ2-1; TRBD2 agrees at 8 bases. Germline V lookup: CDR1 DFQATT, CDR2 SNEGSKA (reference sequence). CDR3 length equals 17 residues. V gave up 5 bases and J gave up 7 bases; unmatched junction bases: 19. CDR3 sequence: CSAGSASGLAEHNEQFF. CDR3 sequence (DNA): TGCAGTGCTGGAAGTGCCAGCGGACTAGCCGAACATAATGAGCAGTTCTTC.

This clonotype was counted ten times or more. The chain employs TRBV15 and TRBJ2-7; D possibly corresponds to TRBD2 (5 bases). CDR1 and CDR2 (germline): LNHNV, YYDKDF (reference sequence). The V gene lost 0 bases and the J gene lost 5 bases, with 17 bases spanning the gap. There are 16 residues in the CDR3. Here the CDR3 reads CATSRDFAGGSDEQYF. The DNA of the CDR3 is TGTGCCACCAGCAGAGATTTCGCAGGTGGGAGTGACGAGCAGTACTTC.

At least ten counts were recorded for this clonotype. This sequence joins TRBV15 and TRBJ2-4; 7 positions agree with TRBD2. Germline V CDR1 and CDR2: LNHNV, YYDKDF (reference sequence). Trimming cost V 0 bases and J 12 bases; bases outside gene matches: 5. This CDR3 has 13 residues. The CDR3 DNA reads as TGTGCCACCAGCAGAGATCCTCGACTAGCTCAGTACTTC. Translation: CATSRDPRLAQYF.

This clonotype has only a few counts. CDR3: CASSQRPLAEQFF. The CDR3 DNA sequence: TGTGCCAGCTCACAAAGGCCCCTCGCGGAGCAGTTCTTC. The chain uses TRBV18 and TRBJ2-1; D not certain. Trimming stripped 4 bases from V and 10 bases from J, with 14 bases between. Germline V gene data show CDR1 as KGHSH and CDR2 as LQKENI. The CDR3 totals 13 residues.

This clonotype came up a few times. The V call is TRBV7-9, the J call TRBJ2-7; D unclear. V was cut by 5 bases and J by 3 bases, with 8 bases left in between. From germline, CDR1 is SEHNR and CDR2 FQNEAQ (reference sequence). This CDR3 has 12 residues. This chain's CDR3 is CASSDIRYEQYF. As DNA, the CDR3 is TGTGCCAGCAGCGATATTCGCTACGAGCAGTACTTC.